A single sample is the source of the 5 T cell receptor beta chains below, sequenced in a study of PD-L1 blockade in urothelial cancer (TCRdb year 2017). Libraries were prepared through the immunoSEQ multiplex PCR assay. TCRdb's version of the immuneACCESS table is confined to in-frame rearrangements and falls short of the full clone set. An unresolved V gene accounts for under half of the shortfall where checked; the remainder is of unknown origin. The sample contains around 47,000 clones, approximately 82% of them found a single time. Approximately 13% of the sample is in the top ten clones. Per the publication, the time point label means: peripheral blood 6 weeks after treatment start. This material consisted of PBMCs, taken around atezolizumab (anti-PD-L1) treatment. Receptors originate from a man in his 60s with urothelial cancer.

The gene calls are TRBV4-1 and TRBJ1-2; D perhaps matches TRBD1 (5 bases). CDR3 size: 14 residues. Looked up from germline, CDR1 is MGHRA and CDR2 is YSYEKL. The ends were cut back, 3 bases at V and 8 bases at J, with 16 bases in the middle. The CDR3 DNA sequence: TGCGCCAGCAGCCAGACGTTCGGGACTATCGGCTACACCTTC. The encoded protein is CASSQTFGTIGYTF.

The chain is built from TRBV19 and TRBJ1-4; 8 bases line up with TRBD1. Germline-derived CDR1 and CDR2 are LNHDA and SQIVND (reference sequence). The CDR3 length is 15 residues. V was clipped by 3 bases and J by 10 bases; unmatched bases: 10. This chain's CDR3 is CASSMFGQGVGKLFF. CDR3 DNA: TGTGCCAGTAGTATGTTCGGACAGGGAGTAGGAAAACTGTTTTTT.

The J gene is TRBJ1-1, the V gene TRBV6-1; D perhaps matches TRBD1 (5 bases). Trimming took 2 bases from V and 0 from J, leaving 10 bases between them. CDR3 size: 15 residues. Germline CDR1 is MNHNS and CDR2 is SASEGT. The CDR3 loop reads CASSEKGSLNTEAFF. CDR3 DNA sequence: TGTGCCAGCAGTGAAAAGGGGTCACTGAACACTGAAGCTTTCTTT.

CDR3 protein: CASSEASGQGTIKEAFF. As DNA, the CDR3 is TGTGCCAGCAGTGAAGCCTCGGGACAGGGCACAATAAAGGAAGCTTTCTTT. This sequence joins TRBV6-1 and TRBJ1-1; 9 bases are a match to TRBD1. Germline CDR1 and CDR2: MNHNS and SASEGT. There are 17 residues in the CDR3. After removal of 0 bases from V and 8 bases from J, the junction contained 13 bases not matched to a gene.

This clone is labeled as medium-sized (0.01 to 0.1%). V gene TRBV7-2 combines with J gene TRBJ1-4; D unclear. CDR1 is SGHTA, CDR2 FQGNSA, per germline. V lost 5 bases and J 5 bases, leaving 9 bases between the germline ends. This CDR3 has 13 residues. CDR3 loop: CASSREANEKLFF. The CDR3 nucleotides are TGTGCCAGCAGCCGCGAGGCAAATGAAAAACTGTTTTTT.